This T cell receptor (beta chain) was documented in a study of blood T cell repertoires in COVID-19. Study background: Some COVID-19 samples were acute and others convalescent; all came from the United States, Italy and Spain.

The germline V gene encodes CDR1 SGHRS and CDR2 YFSETQ. This CDR3 spans 13 amino acids. Trimming cost V 0 bases and J 11 bases, with 14 bases left between them. The assay was immunoSEQ multiplex PCR, and TCRdb's table has in-frame clones only and misses some. The table has approximately 240,000 clones, about 93% seen once; the top ten hold 1.5% to 2%. The chain couples TRBV5-1 to TRBJ1-1; TRBD1 might be the D (5 bases). The sequencing input was PBMCs or T cells enriched from blood (not recorded which). The clonotype was recovered from a woman in her late teens or twenties who had recovered from COVID-19. The CDR3 loop is CASSLAVGGEAFF. CDR3 in DNA: TGCGCCAGCAGCTTGGCTGTGGGGGGTGAGGCTTTCTTT.